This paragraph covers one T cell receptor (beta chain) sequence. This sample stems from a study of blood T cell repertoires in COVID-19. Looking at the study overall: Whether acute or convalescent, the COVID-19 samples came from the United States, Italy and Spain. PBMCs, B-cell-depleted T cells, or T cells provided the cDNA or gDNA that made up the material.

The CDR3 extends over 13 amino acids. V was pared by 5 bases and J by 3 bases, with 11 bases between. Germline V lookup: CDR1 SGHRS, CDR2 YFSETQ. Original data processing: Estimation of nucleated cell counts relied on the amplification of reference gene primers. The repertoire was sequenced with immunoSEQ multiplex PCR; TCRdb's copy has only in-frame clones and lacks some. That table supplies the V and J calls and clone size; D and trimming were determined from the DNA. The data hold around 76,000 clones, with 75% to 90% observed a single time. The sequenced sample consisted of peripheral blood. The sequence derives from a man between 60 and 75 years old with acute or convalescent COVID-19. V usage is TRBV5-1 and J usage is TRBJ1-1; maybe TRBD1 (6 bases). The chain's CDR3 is CASSTGRDTEAFF. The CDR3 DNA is TGCGCCAGCAGTACAGGGAGGGACACTGAAGCTTTCTTT.